The 3 T cell receptor beta chains below come from one sample, sequenced in a study of blood T cell repertoires in COVID-19. Sequenced by immunoSEQ multiplex PCR; TCRdb stores in-frame clones only, minus some. Altogether approximately 170,000 clones are present, approximately 85% being singletons, with the ten largest covering 6.9%. The source material was peripheral blood. Receptors were obtained from a man older than 75 with COVID-19, enrolled during active disease.

The chain employs TRBV7-2 and TRBJ2-7; TRBD2 is a possible D gene (6 bases). Germline lookup yields CDR1 SGHTA and CDR2 FQGNSA. The CDR3 loop spans 14 amino acids. Deletions cut 1 base from V and 2 bases from J, with 9 bases between. Here the CDR3 DNA reads TGTGCCAGCAGCTTAGGGGGGGTTCCCTACGAGCAGTACTTC. This translates into CASSLGGVPYEQYF. The full variable domain, in which reference TRBV7-2 and TRBJ2-7 provide the parts outside the CDR3, is GAGVSQSPSNKVTEKGKDVELRCDPISGHTALYWYRQSLGQGLEFLIYFQGNSAPDKSGLPSDRFSAERTGGSVSTLTIQRTQQEDSAVYLCASSLGGVPYEQYFGPGTRLTVT.

This clone was seen once. This chain uses TRBV18 with TRBJ2-7; D possibly corresponds to TRBD2 (7 bases). The V gene lost 2 bases and the J gene lost 4 bases, with 18 bases spanning the gap. This CDR3 contains 16 residues. CDR1 and CDR2 (germline): KGHSH, LQKENI. The CDR3 sequence is CASSPKGGPPRYEQYF. The CDR3 nucleotides are TGTGCCAGCTCACCAAAGGGGGGGCCTCCTCGGTACGAGCAGTACTTC.

The chain has TRBV2 and TRBJ1-5; D call uncertain. CDR1 SNHLY and CDR2 FYNNEI come from the germline V gene. Trimming pared 6 bases from V and 4 bases from J, leaving 4 bases between. The CDR3 covers 11 residues. DNA of the CDR3: TGTGCCAGCAGCGTTAATCAGCCCCAGCATTTT. Its translation: CASSVNQPQHF.